This T cell receptor beta chain was recorded in a study of blood T cell repertoires in COVID-19. Study at large: Some COVID-19 samples were acute and others convalescent; all came from the United States, Italy and Spain. Sources were T cells, B-cell-depleted T cells, or PBMCs; the material itself was cDNA or gDNA.

Germline V gene lookup returns CDR1 SGHTA and CDR2 FQGTGA. CDR3 size: 13 residues. The V end was cut by 2 bases, the J end by 1 base, with 5 bases between. As handled by the study authors: Counts of nucleated cells, estimated from reference gene primer amplification, were obtained. Assay: immunoSEQ multiplex PCR; the TCRdb copy retains only in-frame clones and omits some. V, J and clone size are those of that table, while D and trimming were read from the DNA. The sample shows tens of thousands of clones, around three quarters of them seen only once. The sequenced sample was peripheral blood. The sequence came from a human donor in a cohort sampled during active COVID-19. The rearrangement links TRBV7-3 to TRBJ1-1; D unclear. The chain's CDR3 is CASSLAGNTEAFF. CDR3 coding DNA: TGTGCCAGCAGCTTAGCCGGGAACACTGAAGCTTTCTTT.